This T cell receptor beta chain was sequenced during a study of cytomegalovirus exposure and HLA in healthy donors. Overall study: The 100 million to 140 million unique TCR beta sequences, from roughly 170 million T cells, were found by an earlier analysis.

In regard to this clone: What it binds is unknown.

The primer mix had 60 Vbeta and 13 Jbeta primers. Clones were sequenced by immunoSEQ multiplex PCR, and TCRdb holds only the in-frame ones, with some missing. The sample lists around 70,000 clones; roughly 89% were seen once. Regarding the study as a whole: The classifier reportedly diagnosed cytomegalovirus status with high specificity and sensitivity.

This CDR3 spans 15 amino acids. From germline, CDR1 is WSHSY and CDR2 SAAADI. Nominally healthy donors provided the samples, though records likely missed some immune exposures. The chain couples TRBV10-2 to TRBJ2-5, with TRBD2 matching over 11 bases. Matching the DNA end better, TRBJ2-7 makes the J call doubtful. Sequenced: PBMCs. This clonotype was obtained from a woman in her 30s in good health and CMV-seronegative. As DNA, the CDR3 is TGCGCCAGCAGCCACGGACTAGCGGGTATATACGAGCAGTACTTC. The encoded protein is CASSHGLAGIYEQYF.